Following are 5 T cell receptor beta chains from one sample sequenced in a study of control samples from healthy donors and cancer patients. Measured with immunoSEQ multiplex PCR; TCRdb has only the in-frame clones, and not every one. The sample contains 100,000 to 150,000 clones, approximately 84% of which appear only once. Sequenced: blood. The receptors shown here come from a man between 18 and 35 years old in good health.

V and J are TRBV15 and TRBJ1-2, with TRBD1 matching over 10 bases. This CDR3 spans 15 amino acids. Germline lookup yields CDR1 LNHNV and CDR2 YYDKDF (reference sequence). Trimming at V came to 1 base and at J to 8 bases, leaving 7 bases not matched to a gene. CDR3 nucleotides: TGTGCCACCAGCAGAGGCCGACAGGGGGCGCGAGGCTACACCTTC. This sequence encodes CATSRGRQGARGYTF. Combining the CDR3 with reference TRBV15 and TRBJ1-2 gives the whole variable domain DAMVIQNPRYQVTQFGKPVTLSCSQTLNHNVMYWYQQKSSQAPKLLFHYYDKDFNNEADTPDNFQSRRPNTSFCFLDIRSPGLGDTAMYLCATSRGRQGARGYTFGSGTRLTVV.

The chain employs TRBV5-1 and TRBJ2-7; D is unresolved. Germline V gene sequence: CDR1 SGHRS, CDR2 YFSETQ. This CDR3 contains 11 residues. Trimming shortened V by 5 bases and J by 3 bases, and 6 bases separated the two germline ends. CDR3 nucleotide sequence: TGCGCCAGCAGGTCTCTCTACGAGCAGTACTTC. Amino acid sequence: CASRSLYEQYF.

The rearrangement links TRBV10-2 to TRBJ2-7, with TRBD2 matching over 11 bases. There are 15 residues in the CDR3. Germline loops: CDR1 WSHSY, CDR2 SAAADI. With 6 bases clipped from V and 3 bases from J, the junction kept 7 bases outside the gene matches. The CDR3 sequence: CASRETSGEYYEQYF. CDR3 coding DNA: TGCGCCAGCAGGGAGACTAGCGGGGAGTACTACGAGCAGTACTTC.

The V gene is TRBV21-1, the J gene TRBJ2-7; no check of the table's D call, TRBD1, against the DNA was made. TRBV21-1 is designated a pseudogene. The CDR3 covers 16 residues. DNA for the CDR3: TGTGCCAGCAGCATGCGTGGACAGGGGATTTCCTACGAGCAGTACTTC. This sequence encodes CASSMRGQGISYEQYF.

The CDR3 nucleotides read TGTGCCAGTAGTATTGTATCGGCTGAAAAACTGTTTTTT. It yields the protein CASSIVSAEKLFF. The J gene is TRBJ1-4, the V gene TRBV19; D not resolved. The V gene's germline CDR1 is LNHDA and CDR2 SQIVND (reference sequence). Trimming cost V 3 bases and J 7 bases, with 9 bases left between them. This CDR3 contains 13 residues.